This T cell receptor beta chain was identified in a study of regulatory T cells in long-lasting Graves disease. Study as a whole: Persistent Graves' disease required over 5 years of antithyroid drugs and positive TSH receptor antibodies.

Arm-PCR of CDR3 regions and iRepertoire HTBI primers were used to build TCR beta libraries. Each CDR3 protein gets one entry after TCRdb re-called the multiplex PCR reads with MiXCR. The table shows some 370,000 distinct CDR3 sequences, with 20% to 25% occurring only once. This CDR3 is 15 amino acids long. V lost 5 bases, J lost 4 bases, and 6 bases stayed unmatched. CDR1 and CDR2 from the germline V gene are SGHTA and FQGNSA. Documented time point: persistent/refractory GD, antithyroid drugs over 5 years with positive TRAb. PBMCs provided the RNA from which the TCR library was made. The chain combines TRBV7-2 with TRBJ2-1; 9 bases are shared with TRBD2. Here the sequenced sample was peripheral blood mononuclear cells (PBMCs), taken when the disease was refractory, from a patient treated with antithyroid drugs. This receptor was taken from a woman in her thirties or forties with Graves disease. The CDR3 nucleotides read TGTGCCAGCAGCGATAGCGGGAGAGAATACAATGAGCAGTTCTTC. It specifies CASSDSGREYNEQFF.